This is a list of T cell receptor beta chains from one sample in a study of cytomegalovirus exposure and HLA in healthy donors. Using immunoSEQ multiplex PCR, the repertoire was profiled, and TCRdb retains in-frame clones only, with some absent. The profile shows around 170,000 clones, 84% of them singletons. The material sequenced was PBMCs. Receptors originate from a boy aged 2 to 10 in good health and CMV-seronegative. The conserved cysteine and the conserved F or W are not part of the CDR3 here.

V gene: TRBV5-1
J gene: TRBJ1-1
CDR3 protein: ASSSLTGGTEAF

V gene: TRBV6-1
J gene: TRBJ1-5
CDR3 protein: ASSVFGEGQPQH

V gene: TRBV25-1
J gene: TRBJ2-7
CDR3 protein: ASSFETRGRSYEQY

V gene: TRBV2
J gene: TRBJ1-2
CDR3 protein: ASSVGQGAGGYT

V gene: TRBV11-3
J gene: TRBJ2-4
CDR3 protein: ASSPGTGENIQY

V gene: TRBV4-1
J gene: TRBJ2-7
CDR3 protein: ASSQLPGQGFYEQY

V gene: TRBV7-3
J gene: TRBJ2-5
CDR3 protein: ASSLQGAETQY

V gene: TRBV5-1
J gene: TRBJ2-7
CDR3 protein: ASSRDSRNYEQY

V gene: TRBV5-6
J gene: TRBJ2-3
CDR3 protein: ASSSIIDRELSTDTQY

V gene: TRBV6-6
J gene: TRBJ1-2
CDR3 protein: ASSYPKETPGYGYT